The 26 T cell receptor beta chains given below trace back to one sample, sequenced in a study of T cell responses to AZD1222 COVID-19 vaccine. Using immunoSEQ multiplex PCR, the repertoire was profiled, and TCRdb retains in-frame clones only, with some absent. The sample lists about 120,000 clones, about 93% seen once, with around 5% in the top ten. This material consisted of peripheral blood, taken 28 days after the second AZD1222 dose. All receptors come from an adult who received the AZD1222 COVID-19 vaccine.

The V gene is TRBV29-1, the J gene TRBJ1-1, with 7 nucleotides matching TRBD1. The CDR3 totals 14 residues. Germline lookup yields CDR1 SQVTM and CDR2 ANQGSEA. Trimming took 6 bases from V and 4 from J; bases not matched to a gene: 11. Written as DNA, the CDR3 is TGCAGCGTCCAGGGGGTAGCTGGAGGCACTGAAGCTTTCTTT. The encoded protein is CSVQGVAGGTEAFF.

This clone was observed a handful of times. This chain connects TRBV6-2 or TRBV6-3 to TRBJ2-7, with 7 bases identical to TRBD1. Germline CDR1 MNHEY, CDR2 SVGEGT. The CDR3 totals 12 residues. The V and J ends lost 5 bases and 7 bases, in that order; junction bases with no gene match: 5. CDR3 in amino acids: CASSQGVREQYF. For the CDR3, the DNA is TGTGCCAGCAGTCAGGGGGTACGGGAGCAGTACTTC.

The J gene is TRBJ2-5, the V gene TRBV5-1; D tentatively fits TRBD1 or TRBD2 (5 bases each). The CDR3 is 14 residues long. CDR1 SGHRS and CDR2 YFSETQ come from the germline V gene. V was cut by 0 bases and J by 4 bases, with 10 bases left in between. CDR3 loop: CASSLAPGPETQYF. The CDR3 DNA reads TGCGCCAGCAGCTTGGCCCCGGGGCCAGAGACCCAGTACTTC.

This clone was detected a few times. The chain recombines TRBV27 with TRBJ2-7; D is possibly TRBD1 (6 bases). The CDR3 runs 15 residues. V dropped 4 bases and J dropped 4 bases, with 17 bases sitting between them. Germline V gives CDR1 MNHEY, CDR2 SMNVEV (reference sequence). CDR3 amino acids: CASSSRPGVAYEQYF. CDR3 nucleotide sequence: TGTGCCAGCAGTTCCAGACCAGGGGTTGCGTACGAGCAGTACTTC.

This clone is a singleton in its sample. The rearrangement joins TRBV7-2 to TRBJ1-1; possibly TRBD1 for D (6 bases). This CDR3 spans 12 amino acids. The germline gives CDR1 SGHTA, CDR2 FQGNSA. Deletions cut 5 bases from V and 5 bases from J, with 9 bases between. The CDR3 sequence: CASSTTGTEAFF. For the CDR3, the DNA is TGTGCCAGCAGCACCACAGGGACTGAAGCTTTCTTT.

The CDR3 nucleotides read TGCGCCAGCAGCCTTGGCGGGAGTAGTACAGATACGCAGTATTTT. Translated, it gives CASSLGGSSTDTQYF. This sequence joins TRBV4-3 and TRBJ2-3; 7 nucleotides line up with TRBD2. V was pared by 4 bases and J by 3 bases, with 7 bases of the junction left unmatched. From germline, CDR1 is LGHNA and CDR2 YSLEER. The CDR3 spans 15 residues.

The chain recombines TRBV7-2 with TRBJ2-3; D might be TRBD2 (6 bases). Germline CDR1 is SGHTA and CDR2 is FQGNSA. Trimming pared 5 bases from V and 4 bases from J, leaving 16 bases between. The CDR3 length is 15 residues. CDR3 protein: CASSQSAGGADTQYF. The CDR3 nucleotides read TGTGCCAGCAGCCAGTCGGCGGGCGGGGCAGATACGCAGTATTTT.

The chain joins TRBV5-6 to TRBJ1-2; D possibly corresponds to TRBD1 (5 bases). The CDR3 covers 18 residues. Germline V gives CDR1 SGHDT, CDR2 YYEEEE. V was shortened by 3 bases and J by 1 base, with 22 bases between the two germline ends. CDR3 in DNA: TGTGCCAGCAGCTCCCGAACCAACACAGGCCCCTTTAACTATGGCTACACCTTC. Residues: CASSSRTNTGPFNYGYTF.

The chain links TRBV27 to TRBJ1-6; the match to TRBD1 covers 10 bases. The length of the CDR3 is 15 residues. Germline trimming cut 5 bases from V and 10 bases from J; bases unmatched to any gene: 8. CDR1 and CDR2 (germline): MNHEY, SMNVEV (reference sequence). For the CDR3, the DNA is TGTGCCAGCAGTCCGCGACAGGGGGCTCGGTCACCCCTCCACTTT. This sequence encodes CASSPRQGARSPLHF.

Only one count was recorded for this clone. The V call is TRBV12-3 or TRBV12-4, the J call TRBJ2-7; no reliable D call. The V and J ends lost 5 bases and 7 bases respectively, with 15 bases between them. The CDR3 runs to 13 residues. Written as DNA, the CDR3 is TGTGCCAGCAGTCGACATACCTCGGAAGAGCAGTACTTC. This codes for CASSRHTSEEQYF.

V gene TRBV29-1 combines with J gene TRBJ1-2, with 7 nucleotides matching TRBD1. The germline gives CDR1 SQVTM, CDR2 ANQGSEA. Trimming cost V 7 bases and J 6 bases; bases outside gene matches: 2. The length of the CDR3 is 10 residues. Here the CDR3 DNA reads TGCAGCGGTGGGACAGATGGCTACACCTTC. It is translated as CSGGTDGYTF.

The rearrangement uses TRBV4-3 and TRBJ1-2; perhaps TRBD1 as D (6 bases). The CDR3 has 14 amino acids. V lost 1 base to trimming and J lost 4 bases, with 10 bases between them. Germline V gives CDR1 LGHNA, CDR2 YSLEER. For the CDR3, the DNA is TGCGCCAGCAGCCAAGCCAGGGGTTCCTATGGCTACACCTTC. Translating it yields CASSQARGSYGYTF.

The chain uses TRBV10-3 and TRBJ2-2, with TRBD2 matching 7 bases. Germline CDR1 ENHRY, CDR2 SYGVKD. The CDR3 has 15 residues. Trimming removed 8 bases from V and 2 bases from J; junction bases left unmatched: 8. CDR3 region: CAIGRAPGNTGELFF. As DNA, the CDR3 is TGTGCCATCGGGAGGGCCCCCGGAAACACCGGGGAGCTGTTTTTT.

V is TRBV7-6 and J is TRBJ1-6; D is uncertain. The CDR3 consists of 15 residues. Germline V lookup: CDR1 SGHVS, CDR2 FNYEAQ. V gave up 6 bases and J gave up 0 bases, with 9 bases separating them. CDR3 coding DNA: TGTGCCAGCAGTTTTGATAACTCCTATAATTCACCCCTCCACTTT. This codes for CASSFDNSYNSPLHF.

This CDR3 reads CASSSKTPWTENTEAFF. CDR3 coding DNA: TGTGCCAGCAGCTCAAAAACCCCATGGACAGAAAACACTGAAGCTTTCTTT. The chain carries TRBV7-6 and TRBJ1-1, with D perhaps matching TRBD1 (6 bases). CDR3 length: 17 residues. Per the germline V gene, CDR1 is SGHVS and CDR2 is FNYEAQ. V was clipped by 4 bases and J by 2 bases, with 20 bases between them.

V and J are TRBV4-1 and TRBJ1-6; the match to TRBD1 covers 8 bases. The CDR3 runs 17 residues. Trimming removed 0 bases from V and 10 bases from J; junction bases left unmatched: 11. Germline V CDR1 and CDR2: MGHRA, YSYEKL. CDR3 nucleotides: TGCGCCAGCAGCCAAGACACAGGGGGAAGGCGAGGGTCACCCCTCCACTTT. Its translation: CASSQDTGGRRGSPLHF.

The rearrangement joins TRBV27 to TRBJ2-5; D is undetermined. The germline V gene has CDR1 MNHEY and CDR2 SMNVEV (reference sequence). The CDR3 has 10 residues. Between the trimmed V and J ends, which lost 11 bases and 5 bases, there was a span of 9 bases. CDR3 bases: TGTGCCTCAGGAAGGGAGACCCAGTACTTC. Protein product: CASGRETQYF.

The chain recombines TRBV10-3 with TRBJ1-2, with a possible D match to TRBD1 (5 bases). The CDR3 covers 14 residues. Germline assignment: CDR1 ENHRY and CDR2 SYGVKD. V was pared by 3 bases and J by 8 bases, with 16 bases between. CDR3: CAISEAAGLNGYTF. CDR3 in DNA: TGTGCCATCAGTGAAGCCGCAGGGCTAAACGGCTACACCTTC.

The chain is built from TRBV7-8 and TRBJ1-1, with 12 nucleotides matching TRBD1. V trimming: 7 bases; J trimming: 5 bases; junction bases outside the gene matches: 8. CDR1 SGHVS and CDR2 FQNEAQ come from the germline V gene. The CDR3 runs to 15 residues. In nucleotides, the CDR3 is TGTGCCAGCATTGGGCGGGGACAGGGGGCTACTGAAGCTTTCTTT. It yields the protein CASIGRGQGATEAFF.

The V and J genes are TRBV5-1 and TRBJ2-1, with 9 positions matching TRBD1. After removal of 4 bases from V and 6 bases from J, the junction contained 5 bases not matched to a gene. The CDR3 loop spans 14 amino acids. Germline V gene lookup returns CDR1 SGHRS and CDR2 YFSETQ. This CDR3 is CASSLLTGGNEQFF. CDR3 sequence (DNA): TGCGCCAGCAGCCTCCTGACAGGGGGCAATGAGCAGTTCTTC.

The rearrangement links TRBV2 to TRBJ1-2; D not certain. CDR3 length: 16 amino acids. CDR1 SNHLY and CDR2 FYNNEI come from the germline V gene. The V end lost 7 bases, the J end lost 0 bases, and 18 bases lay between the germline ends. For the CDR3, the DNA is TGTGCCAGCAAAAGACGGACGGGTAACTCTAACTATGGCTACACCTTC. It encodes CASKRRTGNSNYGYTF.

This rearrangement joins TRBV27 to TRBJ1-6, with D tentatively TRBD1 (6 bases). The germline gives CDR1 MNHEY, CDR2 SMNVEV (reference sequence). The CDR3 totals 19 residues. Trimming removed 0 bases from V and 0 bases from J, with 15 bases in between. The CDR3 bases are TGTGCCAGCAGTTTATCCAGGAGGGACATCTCCTCCTATAATTCACCCCTCCACTTT. Translated: CASSLSRRDISSYNSPLHF.

This chain joins TRBV3-1 (or the pseudogene TRBV3-2) and TRBJ2-3, with D tentatively TRBD2 (6 bases). This CDR3 region has 17 residues. CDR1 is LGHDT and CDR2 is YNNKEL in the germline V gene (reference sequence). V gave up 4 bases and J gave up 1 base, with 18 bases separating them. The CDR3 protein is CASSRNRGPGGTDTQYF. CDR3 nucleotide sequence: TGTGCCAGCAGCCGAAACCGGGGCCCGGGGGGCACAGATACGCAGTATTTT.

The J gene is TRBJ1-3, the V gene TRBV5-1; D is uncertain. There are 14 residues in the CDR3. V lost 4 bases and J 4 bases, leaving 12 bases between the germline ends. CDR1 and CDR2 (germline): SGHRS, YFSETQ. The CDR3 region is CASSPGIQGNTIYF. The CDR3 region has the DNA TGCGCCAGCAGCCCGGGCATCCAAGGAAACACCATATATTTT. Complete variable domain (other parts from reference TRBV5-1 and TRBJ1-3): KAGVTQTPRYLIKTRGQQVTLSCSPISGHRSVSWYQQTPGQGLQFLFEYFSETQRNKGNFPGRFSGRQFSNSRSEMNVSTLELGDSALYLCASSPGIQGNTIYFGEGSWLTVV.

The J gene is TRBJ2-7, the V gene TRBV4-1, with 7 bases lining up with TRBD1. This CDR3 is 13 amino acids long. The V and J ends lost 2 bases and 9 bases, in that order; junction bases with no gene match: 7. Germline values: CDR1 MGHRA, CDR2 YSYEKL. The CDR3 sequence: CASSQPGTAGQYF. The CDR3 DNA reads TGCGCCAGCAGCCAACCCGGGACAGCTGGGCAGTACTTC.

V gene TRBV5-5 combines with J gene TRBJ2-1; 9 bases agree with TRBD2. The length of the CDR3 is 16 residues. Germline V gene sequence: CDR1 SGHKS, CDR2 YYEKEE (reference sequence). The trim removed 4 bases at V and 6 bases at J, leaving 11 bases unmatched. CDR3 loop: CASSQAAGGLINEQFF. The CDR3 nucleotides are TGTGCCAGCAGCCAGGCGGCGGGGGGGCTTATCAATGAGCAGTTCTTC.